This TCR beta chain stems from a study of shared clonotypes between healthy human individuals. In the authors' methods: Junction-only immunoSEQ sequences carried no quality scores, so filtering differed. Only in-frame clones appear in the TCRdb table, and some are missing; sequencing was by immunoSEQ multiplex PCR. The D gene and trimming were derived from the DNA, and the V and J assignments and clone size from that table. The sample lists about 2.1 million clones, approximately 94% seen once, with under 2% in the top ten. The CDR3 is 14 amino acids. Germline values: CDR1 LGHNA, CDR2 YSLEER. Trimming pared 5 bases from V and 6 bases from J, leaving 15 bases between. Terminally differentiated effector memory CD45RA+ cells were left out of the naive CD8 fraction, which was CD45RO-negative and positively selected for CCR7.

The genes are TRBV4-3 and TRBJ2-3, with D unresolved. The clonotype was recovered from a man younger than 35 in good health. Some clones in this sample may be carry-over from other donors' samples. Sequencing was performed on naive CD8+ T cells from PBMCs. CDR3 DNA: TGCGCCAGCAGCGAAGGGAACGAGAGGGATACGCAGTATTTT. Its translation is CASSEGNERDTQYF.